Sequencing of this T cell receptor beta chain was carried out in a study of T cell changes during pregnancy in multiple sclerosis. Germline assignment: CDR1 LGHNA and CDR2 YSLEER. The CDR3 runs 19 residues. The trim removed 0 bases at V and 2 bases at J, leaving 14 bases unmatched. Some clones are missing from TCRdb's copy, which holds only in-frame ones; the method was immunoSEQ multiplex PCR. Found here are 90,000 to 120,000 clones, 85% to 95% of them singletons; the top ten hold over 0.65%. The chain combines TRBV4-3 with TRBJ2-3, with 7 positions matching TRBD2. This clonotype was sampled from a female donor in good health, enrolled as a control in a pregnancy study. The sequences come from peripheral blood, collected in the third trimester of pregnancy. The CDR3 sequence: CASSQDKAFGGVPTDTQYF. DNA for the CDR3: TGCGCCAGCAGCCAAGATAAGGCGTTTGGGGGGGTCCCCACAGATACGCAGTATTTT.